This TCR beta chain was sequenced for a study of immune heterogeneity within non-small cell lung tumors. Findings of the study overall: Largely distinct from one individual patient to the next were the high-frequency T-cell receptor beta clonotypes.

The CDR3 is made up of 13 amino acids. V gave up 3 bases and J gave up 4 bases, with 10 bases separating them. Germline values: CDR1 MNHEY, CDR2 SMNVEV (reference sequence). A note on this clonotype: What it recognizes is unknown.

The template consisted of bulk tumor genomic DNA, with roughly 0.65 ug used per sample. In surgery, several biopsies were collected from each primary tumor at widely spaced sites. Patients underwent curative surgery for untreated, newly diagnosed non-small cell lung cancer. TCR beta CDR3 was amplified by multiplex PCR, first round nine to ten cycles, 32 V and 13 J primers. TCRdb re-called the multiplex PCR reads with MiXCR, one entry per CDR3 protein. In the table there are over 10,000 distinct CDR3 sequences, around a fifth of which are singletons. This sequence was found in a man aged 60 to 69 with non-small cell lung cancer. The sequenced sample consisted of lung tumor tissue. The V call is TRBV27, the J call TRBJ2-7; D is undetermined. The CDR3 reads CASSFGQEYEQYF. The CDR3 DNA follows: TGTGCCAGCAGTTTCGGGCAAGAATACGAGCAGTACTTC.